A selection of T cell receptor beta chains follows, all from one sample in a study of blood T cells in healthy people across ages. TCRdb re-called the 5' RACE reads through MiXCR, storing one row per CDR3 protein. The sample includes hundreds of thousands of distinct CDR3 sequences, about 21% of them seen just once. The sample was blood. The receptors originated from a man between 65 and 85 years old in good health. The CDR3 runs from the conserved cysteine through the conserved F or W. A D gene is named only where the DNA matches it firmly. Clone size is stated in some rows and not others, as once, few, many or a class when expanded.

many	NA	TRBV5-5	TRBJ2-7	CASSLRDSYEQYF	TGTGCCAGCAGCCTCCGAGACTCCTACGAGCAGTACTTC
NA	TRBD2	TRBV20-1	TRBJ2-5	CSAPLGLALSQKTQYF	TGCAGTGCCCCACTTGGACTAGCGCTCAGTCAGAAGACCCAGTACTTC
NA	NA	TRBV6-1	TRBJ2-7	CASSEVGGTPYEQYF	TGTGCCAGCAGTGAGGTAGGAGGGACCCCCTACGAGCAGTACTTC
NA	TRBD2	TRBV7-9	TRBJ2-7	CASSLETSEGREQYF	TGTGCCAGCAGCTTAGAAACTAGCGAGGGGCGCGAGCAGTACTTC
NA	NA	TRBV20-1	TRBJ2-7	CSADLPGSYEQYF	TGCAGTGCTGACCTTCCGGGTTCCTACGAGCAGTACTTC
few	NA	TRBV29-1	TRBJ1-2	CSVGGGSNYGYTF	TGCAGCGTTGGGGGCGGTTCTAACTATGGCTACACCTTC
NA	NA	TRBV5-1	TRBJ2-3	CASSSRTITDTQYF	TGCGCCAGCAGCTCCAGGACTATCACAGATACGCAGTATTTT
few	TRBD2	TRBV5-1	TRBJ2-5	CASSLGPSGIQETQCF	TGCGCCAGCAGCTTGGGCCCTAGCGGGATCCAAGAGACCCAGTGCTTC
NA	NA	TRBV6-6	TRBJ2-5	CASSSLDRIQETQYF	TGTGCCAGCAGTTCCCTGGACAGAATCCAAGAGACCCAGTACTTC
few	TRBD2	TRBV28	TRBJ2-7	CASSFIGREREQYF	TGTGCCAGCAGTTTCATCGGGCGGGAGAGAGAGCAGTACTTC